This T cell receptor (beta chain) stems from a study of blood T cell repertoires in COVID-19. Only in-frame clones appear in the TCRdb table, and some are missing; sequencing was by immunoSEQ multiplex PCR. This table holds 150,000 to 200,000 clones, 85% to 90% found once. Trimming removed 5 bases from V and 0 bases from J; junction bases left unmatched: 5. The V gene's germline CDR1 is MNHEY and CDR2 SVGAGI. CDR3 length equals 15 residues. This chain uses TRBV6-5 with TRBJ2-7; 9 bases line up with TRBD1. The sample consisted of peripheral blood. The TCR was taken from a man younger than 30 with acute or convalescent COVID-19. The CDR3 DNA reads TGTGCCAGCAGTAACCGGGACAGGGTCTCCTACGAGCAGTACTTC. As protein: CASSNRDRVSYEQYF.